This TCR beta chain was recorded in a study of long-term antiretroviral therapy in people with HIV. The sample holds a few counts of this clone. The antigen is undetermined. The CDR3 loop spans 13 amino acids. Deletions cut 1 base from V and 8 bases from J, with 6 bases between. Germline CDR1 MNHEY, CDR2 SVGAGI. Notes on the study in general: Pre-ART-expanded clones dominated the repertoire at all time points.

Researchers report immunoSEQ v3.0 was run at survey level. TCRdb's copy holds only in-frame clones and misses some; the assay was immunoSEQ multiplex PCR. The profile covers 25,000 to 30,000 clones, with 70% to 90% appearing a single time and 4.8% taken by the ten largest. The rearrangement uses TRBV6-5 and TRBJ1-6; D gene ambiguous. The sample was unsorted PBMCs, taken 0.8 years after starting antiretroviral therapy. This TCR derives from a woman aged 25 to 45 with HIV. The CDR3 loop is CASSYLSDSPLHF. CDR3 DNA: TGTGCCAGCAGTTACTTGTCTGATTCACCCCTCCACTTT.